Below are 14 T cell receptor beta chains sequenced from a single sample in a study of cytomegalovirus exposure and HLA in healthy donors. The PCR ran on 60 Vbeta and 13 Jbeta primers. This table comes from immunoSEQ multiplex PCR, and its TCRdb copy is limited to in-frame clones, with some not included. The sample lists 50,000 to 60,000 clones, roughly 74% occurring once. The sequencing input was PBMCs. Source of these receptors: a female donor in good health and CMV-seronegative.

This clone was observed once. The J gene is TRBJ1-5, the V gene TRBV19, with 10 bases lining up with TRBD1. With 4 bases clipped from V and 2 bases from J, the junction kept 5 bases outside the gene matches. The CDR3 spans 16 residues. Germline V lookup: CDR1 LNHDA, CDR2 SQIVND (reference sequence). Here the CDR3 DNA reads TGTGCCAGTAGTACGAGGGACAGGGGAGGCAATCAGCCCCAGCATTTT. Translating it yields CASSTRDRGGNQPQHF.

The CDR3 protein is CASSVGGRGNTIYF. Written as DNA, the CDR3 is TGTGCCAGCAGCGTAGGTGGCCGAGGAAACACCATATATTTT. V usage is TRBV9 and J usage is TRBJ1-3; D gene unclear. The CDR3 extends over 14 amino acids. Germline V gene data show CDR1 as SGDLS and CDR2 as YYNGEE. V shed 0 bases and J shed 4 bases, with 8 bases lying between them.

The chain combines TRBV7-9 with TRBJ2-5; 8 bases fit TRBD1. The CDR3 is made up of 15 amino acids. In germline, CDR1 is SEHNR, CDR2 FQNEAQ (reference sequence). V trimming: 0 bases; J trimming: 5 bases; junction bases outside the gene matches: 5. This CDR3 is CASSLAGQGIETQYF. The CDR3 region has the DNA TGTGCCAGCAGCTTAGCAGGACAGGGTATTGAGACCCAGTACTTC.

V usage is TRBV5-6 and J usage is TRBJ1-1, with TRBD1 matching over 9 bases. The length of the CDR3 is 14 residues. Germline-derived CDR1 and CDR2 are SGHDT and YYEEEE. J lost 1 base, V lost 4 bases, and 2 bases had no gene match. The chain's CDR3 is CASSQDRGNTEAFF. CDR3 sequence (DNA): TGTGCCAGCAGCCAGGACAGGGGGAACACTGAAGCTTTCTTT.

V and J are TRBV6-5 and TRBJ1-2; a weak D match, TRBD1 (5 bases). Trimming shortened V by 5 bases and J by 5 bases, and 6 bases separated the two germline ends. This CDR3 comprises 11 residues. Germline CDR1 is MNHEY and CDR2 is SVGAGI. This CDR3 is CASSPGYGYTF. The CDR3 DNA follows: TGTGCCAGCAGTCCAGGGTATGGCTACACCTTC.

The gene calls are TRBV5-8 and TRBJ1-1; 8 nucleotides agree with TRBD1. The germline gives CDR1 SGHTS, CDR2 YDEGEE. The J segment lost 7 bases and the V segment lost 4 bases, leaving 6 bases of the junction unmatched. This CDR3 is built from 13 residues. CDR3 DNA sequence: TGTGCCAGCAGCCCACAGGGGGTAGATGAAGCTTTCTTT. It is translated as CASSPQGVDEAFF.

This clone was seen a single time. This rearrangement joins TRBV5-6 to TRBJ2-6, with 9 bases fitting TRBD1. Germline CDR1 reads SGHDT; CDR2 reads YYEEEE. Trimming took 4 bases from V and 0 from J; bases not matched to a gene: 8. CDR3 length equals 18 residues. The CDR3 nucleotides are TGTGCCAGCAGCCCGTCGGGACAGGGTTACTCTGGGGCCAACGTCCTGACTTTC. Translated, it gives CASSPSGQGYSGANVLTF.

The chain carries TRBV11-1 and TRBJ1-6, with no clear D. The CDR3 spans 14 residues. V lost 3 bases, J lost 8 bases, and 11 bases lay in between. Germline V gene lookup returns CDR1 SGHAT and CDR2 FQDESV (reference sequence). The DNA of the CDR3 is TGTGCCAGCAGCTTCGGGATGGGTGATTCACCCCTCCACTTT. Its translation is CASSFGMGDSPLHF.

This chain uses TRBV2 with TRBJ2-3, with 10 positions matching TRBD2. Germline assignment: CDR1 SNHLY and CDR2 FYNNEI. Losses at the gene ends were 6 bases for V and 3 bases for J; bases not matched to a gene: 6. The CDR3 sequence is 15 residues long. CDR3 in amino acids: CASSRSGGATDTQYF. In DNA form, the CDR3 reads TGTGCCAGCAGCCGAAGCGGGGGGGCAACAGATACGCAGTATTTT.

The chain combines TRBV4-2 with TRBJ2-5, with 9 bases lining up with TRBD2. Germline V gene data show CDR1 as LGHNA and CDR2 as YNFKEQ. This CDR3 contains 15 residues. Trimming took 0 bases from V and 5 from J; bases not matched to a gene: 4. The CDR3 here is CASSQERGGHETQYF. The CDR3 DNA reads TGTGCCAGCAGCCAAGAGCGGGGGGGCCACGAGACCCAGTACTTC.

This clone has only a few counts. The chain is built from TRBV4-1 and TRBJ2-5; possibly TRBD1 for D (5 bases). The DNA end lines up better with TRBJ2-7; the J call may be wrong. Germline V gene lookup returns CDR1 MGHRA and CDR2 YSYEKL. This CDR3 contains 17 residues. CDR3 DNA: TGCGCCAGCAGCCTTCCCGGGTTTAGACCTAAGGGGTACGAGCAGTACTTC. It yields the protein CASSLPGFRPKGYEQYF.

Remarks on this clone: A junction end diverges from the germline sequence, so it may reflect a read error. Other nucleotide sequences in the sample specify the same CDR3. V and J are TRBV2 and TRBJ1-5, with 9 bases identical to TRBD1. This CDR3 region has 14 residues. Germline V lookup: CDR1 SNHLY, CDR2 FYNNEI. CDR3 sequence (DNA): TGTGCCAGCAGCGGGGACAGGGACAATCAGCCCCAGCACTTT. Its translation: CASSGDRDNQPQHF.

V and J are TRBV4-1 and TRBJ1-1; no firm D call. Germline V gene lookup returns CDR1 MGHRA and CDR2 YSYEKL. This CDR3 has 13 amino acids. The V gene lost 1 base and the J gene lost 1 base, with 4 bases spanning the gap. The DNA of the CDR3 is TGCGCCAGCAGCCAAGCGGGGAACACTGAAGCTTTCTTT. It translates to CASSQAGNTEAFF.

J is TRBJ2-3 and V is TRBV12-5, with 11 bases fitting TRBD2. The CDR3 has 17 amino acids. CDR1 and CDR2 (germline): LGHNT, FRNRAP. Trimming cost V 5 bases and J 4 bases; bases outside gene matches: 11. The CDR3 DNA follows: TGTGCTAGTGGTCTCCGGGCTAGCGGGGGGAGGGCAGATACGCAGTATTTT. It yields the protein CASGLRASGGRADTQYF.